One sample yielded the 12 T cell receptor beta chains listed below, sequenced in a study of graft-versus-host responses after intestinal transplantation. Assay: immunoSEQ multiplex PCR; the TCRdb copy retains only in-frame clones and omits some. This table has 43,000 or so clones, over 85% appearing once. The sample was PBMCs, taken around 330 days after intestinal transplant. The receptors shown here come from a human patient who received an intestinal transplant, so some T cells may come from the graft donor.

This chain joins TRBV19 and TRBJ1-6; 9 bases are shared with TRBD1. Trimming at V came to 3 bases and at J to 4 bases, leaving 7 bases not matched to a gene. The CDR3 consists of 17 residues. Germline loops: CDR1 LNHDA, CDR2 SQIVND (reference sequence). In nucleotides, the CDR3 is TGTGCCAGTAGTATGGGCGCCGGGACAGGGTATAATTCACCCCTCCACTTT. Translated: CASSMGAGTGYNSPLHF.

The chain recombines TRBV12-2 with TRBJ1-4; the table assigns TRBD1, which was not confirmed against the DNA. TRBV12-2 corresponds to a pseudogene. The CDR3 spans 14 residues. Written as DNA, the CDR3 is TGTGCAAGTCGCCTCAGGGACATAAGGGGAAAACTGTTTTTT. It encodes CASRLRDIRGKLFF.

The chain carries TRBV6-5 and TRBJ2-7; 9 bases match TRBD2. V shed 6 bases, J shed 3 bases, and the junction held 9 bases outside the gene matches. Germline V gene sequence: CDR1 MNHEY, CDR2 SVGAGI. The CDR3 covers 15 residues. The CDR3 DNA is TGTGCCAGCAGCCCCGTAAGCGGGAGGATCTACGAGCAGTACTTC. The encoded protein is CASSPVSGRIYEQYF.

The chain combines TRBV2 with TRBJ1-5, with 7 bases matching TRBD1. V was pared by 4 bases and J by 8 bases, with 8 bases of the junction left unmatched. This CDR3 region has 14 residues. Germline V gives CDR1 SNHLY, CDR2 FYNNEI. This CDR3 reads CASSGQGRYEPQHF. The CDR3 nucleotides read TGTGCCAGCAGTGGACAGGGCCGTTATGAGCCCCAGCATTTT.

The rearrangement uses TRBV6-5 and TRBJ2-7; 9 bases map to TRBD1. CDR1 is MNHEY, CDR2 SVGAGI, per germline. CDR3 length equals 14 residues. The trim removed 2 bases at V and 5 bases at J, leaving 4 bases unmatched. This CDR3 reads CASSYRDRVNEQYF. CDR3 in DNA: TGTGCCAGCAGTTACCGGGACAGGGTGAACGAGCAGTACTTC.

V usage is TRBV10-3 and J usage is TRBJ1-2; 7 nucleotides agree with TRBD1. Germline V gives CDR1 ENHRY, CDR2 SYGVKD. The V segment lost 0 bases and the J segment 8 bases; nucleotides outside the gene matches: 3. The CDR3 loop spans 13 amino acids. The CDR3 protein is CAISESTGVGYTF. DNA of the CDR3: TGTGCCATCAGTGAGTCTACAGGGGTAGGCTACACCTTC.

The rearrangement joins TRBV27 to TRBJ2-7; TRBD1 matches 9 bases. V was clipped by 4 bases and J by 3 bases; unmatched bases: 1. CDR1 MNHEY and CDR2 SMNVEV come from the germline V gene (reference sequence). CDR3 size: 13 residues. The CDR3 DNA reads as TGTGCCAGCAGTTGGGGACAGGGCTACGAGCAGTACTTC. Its translation is CASSWGQGYEQYF.

V and J are TRBV14 and TRBJ2-5; D is ambiguous. V was clipped by 3 bases and J by 3 bases, with 8 bases between them. Per the germline V gene, CDR1 is SGHDN and CDR2 is FVKESK. The CDR3 covers 13 residues. Here the CDR3 DNA reads TGTGCCAGCAGCCACGGACGGGAAGAGACCCAGTACTTC. Its protein is CASSHGREETQYF.

The J gene is TRBJ1-5, the V gene TRBV6-1; D unclear. With 10 bases removed from V and 3 bases from J, the gap between germline ends came to 13 bases. CDR1 MNHNS and CDR2 SASEGT come from the germline V gene. The CDR3 is made up of 13 amino acids. The CDR3 spells CATLRAHNQPQHF. Written as DNA, the CDR3 is TGTGCCACCCTCCGGGCCCACAATCAGCCCCAGCATTTT.

Worth noting for this clone: Other DNA sequences in the sample encode the same CDR3. The genes are TRBV29-1 and TRBJ1-1; D is possibly TRBD1 (5 bases). This CDR3 comprises 13 residues. The germline V gene has CDR1 SQVTM and CDR2 ANQGSEA. V shed 6 bases and J shed 3 bases, with 14 bases lying between them. In DNA form, the CDR3 reads TGCAGCGTCGACACCCGGGGGGACACTGAAGCTTTCTTT. It is translated as CSVDTRGDTEAFF.

The chain carries TRBV6-5 and TRBJ2-1; the D gene is possibly TRBD2 (6 bases). Trimming took 5 bases from V and 10 from J, leaving 15 bases between them. CDR1 and CDR2 from the germline V gene are MNHEY and SVGAGI. The CDR3 consists of 13 residues. CDR3 in amino acids: CASSESFAGEQFF. The CDR3 DNA follows: TGTGCCAGCAGTGAATCATTTGCGGGGGAGCAGTTCTTC.

This clone has a single count. The genes are TRBV10-3 and TRBJ2-6; D gene uncertain. The CDR3 covers 12 residues. Germline V CDR1 and CDR2: ENHRY, SYGVKD. V gave up 8 bases and J gave up 0 bases, with 2 bases separating them. Here the CDR3 DNA reads TGTGCCATCTACTCTGGGGCCAACGTCCTGACTTTC. This encodes CAIYSGANVLTF.